What follows are 7 T cell receptor beta chains derived from one specimen sequenced in a study of blood T cells in healthy people across ages. A J-beta primer mix and a sample-barcoded 5' primer were used in a second PCR of roughly 7 to 12 cycles. A single record per CDR3 protein comes from TCRdb applying MiXCR to the 5' RACE reads. The table has 1.5 million to 2 million distinct CDR3 sequences, about 50% seen once. Input material: blood. Receptors were obtained from a woman aged 40 to 50 in good health.

The V call is TRBV28, the J call TRBJ2-4, with 9 bases identical to TRBD1. The CDR3 loop spans 16 amino acids. The germline CDR1 and CDR2 sequences are MDHEN and SYDVKM. J lost 0 bases, V lost 7 bases, and 7 bases had no gene match. The CDR3 is CASTGTGSLAKNIQYF. CDR3 DNA: TGTGCCAGCACCGGGACAGGGAGCCTAGCCAAAAACATTCAGTACTTC. Full variable domain (remainder filled in from reference TRBV28 and TRBJ2-4): DVKVTQSSRYLVKRTGEKVFLECVQDMDHENMFWYRQDPGLGLRLIYFSYDVKMKEKGDIPEGYSVSREKKERFSLILESASTNQTSMYLCASTGTGSLAKNIQYFGAGTRLSVL.

V and J are TRBV6-2 or TRBV6-3 and TRBJ2-1, with TRBD2 identical over 13 bases. V lost 5 bases and J lost 9; bases outside the gene matches: 4. The CDR3 consists of 14 residues. Looked up from germline, CDR1 is MNHEY and CDR2 is SVGEGT. This CDR3 reads CASSPGLAGIEQFF. The CDR3 DNA reads TGTGCCAGCAGTCCGGGACTAGCGGGGATTGAGCAGTTCTTC.

The chain combines TRBV6-6 with TRBJ1-2, with D possibly TRBD1 on 6 matching bases. Germline lookup yields CDR1 MNHNY and CDR2 SVGAGI (reference sequence). CDR3 length: 14 residues. The V gene lost 6 bases and the J gene lost 5 bases, with 16 bases spanning the gap. DNA of the CDR3: TGTGCCAGCAGCATACAGGGTACGGCTTATGGCTACACCTTC. Protein sequence: CASSIQGTAYGYTF.

J is TRBJ2-4 and V is TRBV27; TRBD1 matches at 11 bases. The J call may be mistaken, given a closer DNA end match to TRBJ2-7. The CDR3 extends over 18 amino acids. The germline gives CDR1 MNHEY, CDR2 SMNVEV (reference sequence). The DNA of the CDR3 is TGTGCCAGCAGTTTACGCCGGACAGGGGGCCACAATTTCTACGAGCAGTACTTC. It yields the protein CASSLRRTGGHNFYEQYF.

Worth noting for this clonotype: One end of the junction fails to match germline, which may point to a read error. The V gene is TRBV11-2, the J gene TRBJ2-7; 10 nucleotides line up with TRBD2. The CDR3 contains 17 residues. Germline CDR1 and CDR2: SGHAT and FQNNGV. The CDR3 spells CASSLDRSGGAAYEQYF. Written as DNA, the CDR3 is TGCGCCAGCAGCTTAGATCGAAGCGGGGGGGCCGCCTACGAGCAGTACTTC. The entire variable domain, with the rest obtained from reference TRBV11-2 and TRBJ2-7, is as follows: EAGVAQSPRYKIIEKRQSVAFWCNPISGHATLYWYQQILGQGPKLLIQFQNNGVVDDSQLPKDRFSAERLKGVDSTLKIQPAKLEDSAVYLCASSLDRSGGAAYEQYFGPGTRLTVT.

The chain links TRBV7-2 to TRBJ2-1; 11 nucleotides align to TRBD2. Germline CDR1 SGHTA, CDR2 FQGNSA. V dropped 7 bases and J dropped 5; count of bases not matched to a gene: 7. This CDR3 is built from 15 residues. The CDR3 here is CASIFSGGAHNEQFF. The CDR3 nucleotides read TGTGCCAGCATCTTTAGCGGGGGGGCTCACAATGAGCAGTTCTTC.

The count of this clonotype is one. A read error may be the cause here, since a much bigger clone is one base away. The chain has TRBV7-2 and TRBJ1-2; maybe TRBD1 (5 bases). CDR3 size: 13 residues. From germline, CDR1 is SGHTA and CDR2 FQGNSA. The CDR3 sequence is CASSLTVNYGYIF. The DNA of the CDR3 is TGTGCCAGCAGCTTGACAGTTAACTATGGCTACATCTTC.